This T cell receptor (beta chain) appears in the sequencing data of a study of beta chain features in type 1 diabetes. Study background: The patient and healthy donor groups were comparable for age, gender and cell yields.

A word on this clone: Its cognate antigen is unknown.

Germline V gene lookup returns CDR1 SGHRS and CDR2 YFSETQ. Trimming left V 6 bases short and J 0 bases short, with 13 bases between. The CDR3 covers 15 residues. Reverse transcribing all isolated RNA meant expressed TCRB transcripts were sequenced. Sequencing used immunoSEQ multiplex PCR; TCRdb keeps in-frame clones, though not all of them. The data show a few hundred thousand clones, 16% seen once. Overall study results and limits: Shortening that was moderate but significant affected the TCRB CDR3s of Type 1 diabetes patients in all four CD4+ subsets.

This rearrangement joins TRBV5-1 to TRBJ2-1; maybe TRBD2 (6 bases). This TCR was sampled from a young man with type 1 diabetes. Sequencing was done on a sample of naive CD4+ T cells from blood. CDR3 loop: CASTLAALSYNEQFF. In DNA form, the CDR3 reads TGCGCCAGCACATTAGCGGCCCTCTCCTACAATGAGCAGTTCTTC.